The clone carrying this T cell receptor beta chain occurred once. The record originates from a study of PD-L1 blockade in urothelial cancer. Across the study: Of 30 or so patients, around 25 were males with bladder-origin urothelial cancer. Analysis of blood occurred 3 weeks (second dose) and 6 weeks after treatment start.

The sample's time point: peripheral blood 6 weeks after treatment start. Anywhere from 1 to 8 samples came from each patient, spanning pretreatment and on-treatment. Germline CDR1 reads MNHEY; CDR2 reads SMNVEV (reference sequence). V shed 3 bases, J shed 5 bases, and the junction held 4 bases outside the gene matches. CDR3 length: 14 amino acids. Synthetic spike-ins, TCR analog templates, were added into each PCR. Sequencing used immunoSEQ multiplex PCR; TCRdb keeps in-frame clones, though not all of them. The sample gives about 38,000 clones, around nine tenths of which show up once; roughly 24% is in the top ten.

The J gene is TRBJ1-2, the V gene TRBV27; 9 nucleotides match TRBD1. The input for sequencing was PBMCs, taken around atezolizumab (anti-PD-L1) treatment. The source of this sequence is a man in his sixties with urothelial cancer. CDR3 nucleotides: TGTGCCAGCAGTTTTATCGACAGGGGGTATGGCTACACCTTC. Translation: CASSFIDRGYGYTF.